A selection of T cell receptor beta chains follows, all from one sample in a study of CD8 T cells in Susac syndrome. TCRdb re-called the immunoSEQ multiplex PCR reads through MiXCR, storing one row per CDR3 protein. The table records about 85,000 distinct CDR3 sequences, around 94% of them present only once. Specimen: CD8+ T cells from PBMCs. The receptor set was obtained from a human donor in good health. Both conserved end residues are part of each CDR3. Each record gives: V gene, clone size, J gene, D gene, CDR3 protein, CDR3 DNA. D genes are given only for firm matches. Clone size is shown for a subset of rows, as once, few, many or a class of expanded clone.

V: TRBV12-3/TRBV12-4; size: NA; J: TRBJ1-5; D: NA; CDR3: CASSPRQSNQPQHF; DNA: TGTGCCAGCAGTCCCCGACAGTCGAATCAGCCCCAGCATTTT
V: TRBV13; size: NA; J: TRBJ2-5; D: TRBD2; CDR3: CASSLQREEETQYF; DNA: TGTGCCAGCAGCTTGCAACGGGAGGAAGAGACCCAGTACTTC
V: TRBV12-3/TRBV12-4; size: NA; J: TRBJ2-1; D: TRBD2; CDR3: CAIWTSGRNEQFF; DNA: TGTGCCATCTGGACTAGCGGAAGAAATGAGCAGTTCTTC
V: TRBV7-9; size: NA; J: TRBJ2-5; D: NA; CDR3: CASSTWTVQETQYF; DNA: TGTGCCAGCAGCACCTGGACAGTCCAAGAGACCCAGTACTTC
V: TRBV20-1; size: NA; J: TRBJ2-5; D: TRBD2; CDR3: CSARETSGSRETQYF; DNA: TGCAGTGCTAGAGAAACTAGCGGGAGTAGGGAGACCCAGTACTTC
V: TRBV5-1; size: NA; J: TRBJ2-1; D: NA; CDR3: CASSWAEEQFF; DNA: TGCGCCAGCAGCTGGGCGGAGGAGCAGTTCTTC
V: TRBV2; size: NA; J: TRBJ2-4; D: NA; CDR3: CATNAKNIQYF; DNA: TGTGCCACGAACGCAAAAAACATTCAGTACTTC
V: TRBV11-2; size: few; J: TRBJ1-2; D: NA; CDR3: CASSLEGDYGYTF; DNA: TGTGCCAGCAGCTTAGAGGGTGACTATGGCTACACCTTC
V: TRBV7-9; size: few; J: TRBJ1-2; D: NA; CDR3: CASSSRQDYGYTF; DNA: TGTGCCAGCTCATCGCGACAGGACTATGGCTACACCTTC
V: TRBV20-1; size: NA; J: TRBJ2-5; D: TRBD1; CDR3: CSAPGGQGWLETQYF; DNA: TGCAGTGCCCCCGGGGGACAGGGGTGGTTAGAGACCCAGTACTTC
V: TRBV4-3; size: NA; J: TRBJ2-5; D: NA; CDR3: CASSHLGRQETQYF; DNA: TGCGCCAGCAGCCACCTAGGACGGCAAGAGACCCAGTACTTC
V: TRBV11-2; size: NA; J: TRBJ1-1; D: TRBD1; CDR3: CASSGPRTGRVGAEAFF; DNA: TGTGCCAGCAGCGGACCCCGGACAGGTCGGGTAGGGGCTGAAGCTTTCTTT
V: TRBV4-1; size: once; J: TRBJ1-6; D: NA; CDR3: CASSQDRTASPLHF; DNA: TGCGCCAGCAGCCAAGATCGAACAGCTTCACCCCTCCACTTT
V: TRBV29-1; size: NA; J: TRBJ1-1; D: TRBD1; CDR3: CSVPDRGGTEAFF; DNA: TGCAGCGTGCCAGACAGGGGTGGGACTGAAGCTTTCTTT
V: TRBV4-1; size: NA; J: TRBJ2-3; D: TRBD2; CDR3: CASSQPGTSGGADTQYF; DNA: TGCGCCAGCAGCCAACCCGGGACTAGCGGGGGGGCAGATACGCAGTATTTT
V: TRBV5-4; size: NA; J: TRBJ1-2; D: NA; CDR3: CASSFGATGGYTF; DNA: TGTGCCAGCAGCTTCGGGGCAACGGGAGGCTACACCTTC
V: TRBV6-5; size: NA; J: TRBJ1-1; D: NA; CDR3: CASSYGGTVTEAFF; DNA: TGTGCCAGCAGTTATGGGGGTACGGTGACTGAAGCTTTCTTT
V: TRBV28; size: NA; J: TRBJ2-5; D: NA; CDR3: CASSLRGSRETQYF; DNA: TGTGCCAGCAGTTTGAGAGGGTCCCGGGAGACCCAGTACTTC
V: TRBV6-5; size: NA; J: TRBJ2-1; D: TRBD1; CDR3: CASRAGTGPYNEQFF; DNA: TGTGCCAGCAGAGCAGGGACAGGGCCCTACAATGAGCAGTTCTTC
V: TRBV27; size: NA; J: TRBJ2-5; D: NA; CDR3: CASSLNRGARETQYF; DNA: TGTGCCAGCAGTTTAAATCGGGGGGCGAGGGAGACCCAGTACTTC
V: TRBV12-3/TRBV12-4; size: NA; J: TRBJ2-3; D: NA; CDR3: CASSFAGMGDTQYF; DNA: TGTGCCAGCAGTTTTGCTGGGATGGGAGATACGCAGTATTTT
V: TRBV4-3; size: NA; J: TRBJ2-7; D: NA; CDR3: CASSQETGLAYEQYF; DNA: TGCGCCAGCAGCCAAGAAACCGGGCTGGCCTACGAGCAGTACTTC
V: TRBV9; size: NA; J: TRBJ2-7; D: NA; CDR3: CASSQLPSGGPYEQYF; DNA: TGTGCCAGCAGCCAACTTCCCAGCGGAGGGCCCTACGAGCAGTACTTC
V: TRBV20-1; size: NA; J: TRBJ2-1; D: NA; CDR3: CSAGDFSSYNEQFF; DNA: TGCAGTGCGGGGGACTTTAGCTCCTACAATGAGCAGTTCTTC
V: TRBV27; size: NA; J: TRBJ2-1; D: NA; CDR3: CASSFSPPSNEQFF; DNA: TGTGCCAGCAGTTTTTCCCCCCCCTCAAATGAGCAGTTCTTC
V: TRBV5-4; size: NA; J: TRBJ2-3; D: NA; CDR3: CASSLLRLDGNTDTQYF; DNA: TGTGCCAGCAGCTTGTTGAGGCTTGACGGGAACACAGATACGCAGTATTTT
V: TRBV29-1; size: NA; J: TRBJ2-1; D: NA; CDR3: CSVDPGNEQFF; DNA: TGCAGCGTTGATCCCGGCAATGAGCAGTTCTTC
V: TRBV9; size: NA; J: TRBJ2-3; D: TRBD1; CDR3: CASSPRTGGTDTQYF; DNA: TGTGCCAGCAGCCCCCGGACAGGGGGCACAGATACGCAGTATTTT
V: TRBV7-6; size: NA; J: TRBJ1-2; D: NA; CDR3: CASSGPNSGGRDGYTF; DNA: TGTGCCAGCAGCGGCCCCAACAGTGGGGGAAGGGATGGCTACACCTTC
V: TRBV19; size: NA; J: TRBJ2-3; D: NA; CDR3: CASSRLAGTDTQYF; DNA: TGTGCCAGTAGTCGCCTTGCGGGCACAGATACGCAGTATTTT
V: TRBV7-9; size: NA; J: TRBJ1-2; D: NA; CDR3: CASSGLSNYGYTF; DNA: TGTGCCAGCAGTGGCCTTAGCAACTATGGCTACACCTTC
V: TRBV11-2; size: NA; J: TRBJ1-3; D: NA; CDR3: CASSLGVTRGGNTIYF; DNA: TGTGCCAGCAGCTTAGGAGTTACCAGGGGCGGAAACACCATATATTTT
V: TRBV9; size: NA; J: TRBJ2-3; D: TRBD2; CDR3: CASSVQGLAADTQYF; DNA: TGTGCCAGCAGCGTGCAGGGACTAGCCGCAGATACGCAGTATTTT
V: TRBV11-2; size: NA; J: TRBJ2-1; D: NA; CDR3: CASSPRGARYNEQFF; DNA: TGTGCCAGCAGCCCCCGAGGCGCTAGGTACAATGAGCAGTTCTTC
V: TRBV4-1; size: NA; J: TRBJ1-4; D: NA; CDR3: CASSQDAGETNEKLFF; DNA: TGCGCCAGCAGCCAAGATGCTGGAGAGACTAATGAAAAACTGTTTTTT
V: TRBV16; size: NA; J: TRBJ2-1; D: TRBD2; CDR3: CASSQKIAGNVGHNEQFF; DNA: TGTGCCAGCAGCCAAAAAATAGCGGGGAATGTGGGACACAATGAGCAGTTCTTC
V: TRBV24-1; size: NA; J: TRBJ2-1; D: TRBD1; CDR3: CATSRRGPYNEQFF; DNA: TGTGCCACCAGTCGAAGGGGGCCCTACAATGAGCAGTTCTTC
V: TRBV7-2; size: NA; J: TRBJ2-7; D: TRBD2; CDR3: CASSLWLAGTYEQYF; DNA: TGTGCCAGCAGCTTATGGCTAGCGGGGACCTACGAGCAGTACTTC
V: TRBV27; size: few; J: TRBJ1-5; D: TRBD1; CDR3: CASSTGTGLSNQPQHF; DNA: TGTGCCAGCTCGACCGGGACAGGCCTTAGCAATCAGCCCCAGCATTTT
V: TRBV7-9; size: once; J: TRBJ1-5; D: NA; CDR3: CASSFQGSQPQHF; DNA: TGTGCCAGCAGCTTCCAGGGGTCTCAGCCCCAGCATTTT
V: TRBV14; size: NA; J: TRBJ2-1; D: NA; CDR3: CASSQEIGQSYNEQFF; DNA: TGTGCCAGCAGCCAAGAAATAGGACAATCCTACAATGAGCAGTTCTTC
V: TRBV5-6; size: NA; J: TRBJ1-1; D: NA; CDR3: CASSWEGRTEAFF; DNA: TGTGCCAGCAGCTGGGAGGGAAGGACTGAAGCTTTCTTT
V: TRBV19; size: NA; J: TRBJ1-1; D: NA; CDR3: CASSVRDRNTEAFF; DNA: TGTGCCAGTAGCGTTCGGGACCGGAACACTGAAGCTTTCTTT
V: TRBV3-1; size: NA; J: TRBJ2-1; D: NA; CDR3: CASSQDRWTDEQFF; DNA: TGTGCCAGCAGCCAAGATCGGTGGACGGATGAGCAGTTCTTC
V: TRBV13; size: NA; J: TRBJ2-5; D: TRBD1; CDR3: CASASDRAPSLGETQYF; DNA: TGTGCCAGCGCCTCGGACAGGGCCCCGTCGTTGGGCGAGACCCAGTACTTC